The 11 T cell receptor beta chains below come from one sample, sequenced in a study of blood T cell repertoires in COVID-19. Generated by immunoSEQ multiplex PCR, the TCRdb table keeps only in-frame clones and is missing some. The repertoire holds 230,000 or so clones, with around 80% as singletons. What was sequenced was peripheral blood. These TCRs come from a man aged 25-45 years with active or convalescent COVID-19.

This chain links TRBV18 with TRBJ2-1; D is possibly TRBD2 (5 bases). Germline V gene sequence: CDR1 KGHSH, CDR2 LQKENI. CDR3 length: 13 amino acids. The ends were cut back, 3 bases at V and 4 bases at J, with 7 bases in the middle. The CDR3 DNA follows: TGTGCCAGCTCACCGGTAGCGTACAATGAGCAGTTCTTC. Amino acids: CASSPVAYNEQFF.

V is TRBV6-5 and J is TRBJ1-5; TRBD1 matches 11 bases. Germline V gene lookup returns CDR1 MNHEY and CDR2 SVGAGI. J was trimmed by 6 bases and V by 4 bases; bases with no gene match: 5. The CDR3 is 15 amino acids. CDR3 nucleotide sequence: TGTGCCAGCAGTTCCTCCGGGACAGGGGGTCAGCCCCAGCATTTT. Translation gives CASSSSGTGGQPQHF.

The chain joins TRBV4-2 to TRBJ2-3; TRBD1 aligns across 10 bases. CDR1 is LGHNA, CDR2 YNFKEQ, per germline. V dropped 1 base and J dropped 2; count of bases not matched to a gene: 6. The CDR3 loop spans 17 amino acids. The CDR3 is CASSQGGGQGFTDTQYF. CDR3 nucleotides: TGTGCCAGCAGCCAAGGCGGGGGACAGGGGTTCACAGATACGCAGTATTTT.

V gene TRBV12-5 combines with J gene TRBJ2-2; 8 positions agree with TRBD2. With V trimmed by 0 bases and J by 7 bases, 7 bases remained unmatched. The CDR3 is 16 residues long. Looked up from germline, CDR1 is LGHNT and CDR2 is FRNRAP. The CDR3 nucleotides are TGTGCTAGTGGTTTGGTACTTGGCGGGAGGCTCGGGGAGCTGTTTTTT. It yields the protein CASGLVLGGRLGELFF. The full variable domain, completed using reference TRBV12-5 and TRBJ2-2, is DARVTQTPRHKVTEMGQEVTMRCQPILGHNTVFWYRQTMMQGLELLAYFRNRAPLDDSGMPKDRFSAEMPDATLATLKIQPSEPRDSAVYFCASGLVLGGRLGELFFGEGSRLTVL.

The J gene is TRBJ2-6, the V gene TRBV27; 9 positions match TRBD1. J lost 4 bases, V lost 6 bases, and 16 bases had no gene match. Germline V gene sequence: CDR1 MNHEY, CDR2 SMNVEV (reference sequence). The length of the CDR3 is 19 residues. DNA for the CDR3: TGTGCCAGCAGCCGCCTGTCGGGACAGGGTTCGACGGGGGCCAACGTCCTGACTTTC. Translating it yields CASSRLSGQGSTGANVLTF. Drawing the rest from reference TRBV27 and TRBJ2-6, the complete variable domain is EAQVTQNPRYLITVTGKKLTVTCSQNMNHEYMSWYRQDPGLGLRQIYYSMNVEVTDKGDVPEGYKVSRKEKRNFPLILESPSPNQTSLYFCASSRLSGQGSTGANVLTFGAGSRLTVL.

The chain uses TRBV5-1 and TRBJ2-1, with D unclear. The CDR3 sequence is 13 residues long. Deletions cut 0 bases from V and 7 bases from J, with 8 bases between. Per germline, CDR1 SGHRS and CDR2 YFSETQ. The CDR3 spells CASSLGYGNEQFF. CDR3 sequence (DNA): TGCGCCAGCAGCTTGGGATACGGGAATGAGCAGTTCTTC.

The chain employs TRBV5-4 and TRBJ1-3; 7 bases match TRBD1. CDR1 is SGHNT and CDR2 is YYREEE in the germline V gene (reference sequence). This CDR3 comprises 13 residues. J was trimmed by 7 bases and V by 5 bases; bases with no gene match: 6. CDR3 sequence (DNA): TGTGCCAGCAGACTTCCAGGGGGGAACACCATATATTTT. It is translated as CASRLPGGNTIYF. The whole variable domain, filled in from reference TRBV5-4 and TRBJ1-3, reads ETGVTQSPTHLIKTRGQQVTLRCSSQSGHNTVSWYQQALGQGPQFIFQYYREEENGRGNFPPRFSGLQFPNYSSELNVNALELDDSALYLCASRLPGGNTIYFGEGSWLTVV.

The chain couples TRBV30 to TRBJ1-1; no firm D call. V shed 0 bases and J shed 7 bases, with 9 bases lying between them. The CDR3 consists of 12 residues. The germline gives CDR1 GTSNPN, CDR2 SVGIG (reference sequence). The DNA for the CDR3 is TGTGCCTGGAGTGTTAGTCAGGTTGAAGCTTTCTTT. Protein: CAWSVSQVEAFF.

CDR3 sequence reads: CASSPQGAGYNEQFF. In nucleotides, the CDR3 is TGCGCCAGCAGTCCCCAGGGGGCGGGGTACAATGAGCAGTTCTTC. The V and J genes are TRBV10-2 and TRBJ2-1; 8 bases are shared with TRBD1. Unmatched junction bases numbered 7, after V lost 5 bases and J lost 4 bases. Germline-derived CDR1 and CDR2 are WSHSY and SAAADI. This CDR3 is 15 amino acids long.

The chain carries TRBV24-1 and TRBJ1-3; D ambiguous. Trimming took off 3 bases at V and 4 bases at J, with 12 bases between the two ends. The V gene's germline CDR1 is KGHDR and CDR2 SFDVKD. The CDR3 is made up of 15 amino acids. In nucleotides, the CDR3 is TGTGCCACCAGTGATCCCGGGGAATCAGGAAACACCATATATTTT. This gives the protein CATSDPGESGNTIYF.

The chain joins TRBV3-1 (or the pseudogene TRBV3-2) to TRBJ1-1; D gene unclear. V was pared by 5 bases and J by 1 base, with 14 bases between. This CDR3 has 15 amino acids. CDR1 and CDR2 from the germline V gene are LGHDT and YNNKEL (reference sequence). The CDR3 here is CASSSTPGENTEAFF. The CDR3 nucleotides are TGTGCCAGCAGCTCAACCCCCGGGGAGAACACTGAAGCTTTCTTT.